This T cell receptor beta chain was identified in a study of cytomegalovirus exposure and HLA in healthy donors. General study findings and limits: Most TCR beta V segments were productive about 90% or about 30% of the time in an earlier analysis.

The V gene lost 4 bases and the J gene lost 7 bases, with 13 bases spanning the gap. This CDR3 comprises 13 residues. CDR1 SGHTA and CDR2 FQGNSA come from the germline V gene. Of note for this clone: Its antigen remains unknown.

The PCR ran on 60 Vbeta and 13 Jbeta primers. Only in-frame clones appear in the TCRdb table, and some are missing; sequencing was by immunoSEQ multiplex PCR. This sample's table has roughly 100,000 clones. Sequencing input: PBMCs. The chain combines TRBV7-2 with TRBJ2-5, with D perhaps matching TRBD2 (5 bases). This TCR came from a man aged 40-50 years in good health and CMV-seronegative. The CDR3 loop is CASSSGVRGTQYF. As DNA, the CDR3 is TGTGCCAGCAGCTCAGGAGTCCGGGGGACCCAGTACTTC.